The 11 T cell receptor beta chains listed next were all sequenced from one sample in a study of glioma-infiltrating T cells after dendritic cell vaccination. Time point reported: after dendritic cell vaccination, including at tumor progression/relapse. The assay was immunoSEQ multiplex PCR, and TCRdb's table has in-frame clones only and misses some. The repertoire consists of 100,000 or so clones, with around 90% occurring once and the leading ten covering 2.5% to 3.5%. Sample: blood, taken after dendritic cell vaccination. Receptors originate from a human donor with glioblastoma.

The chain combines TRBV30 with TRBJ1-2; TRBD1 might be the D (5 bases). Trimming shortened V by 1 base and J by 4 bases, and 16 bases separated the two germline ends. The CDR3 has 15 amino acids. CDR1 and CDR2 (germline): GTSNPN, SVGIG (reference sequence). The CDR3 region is CAWSARDSGVYGYTF. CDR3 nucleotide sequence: TGTGCCTGGAGTGCTCGTGACAGTGGAGTCTATGGCTACACCTTC.

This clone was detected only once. This CDR3 reads CASSSWREVGEQFF. The CDR3, as DNA: TGTGCCAGCAGTTCCTGGCGGGAGGTGGGTGAGCAGTTCTTC. This chain connects TRBV6-6 to TRBJ2-1, with 8 nucleotides matching TRBD2. Germline-derived CDR1 and CDR2 are MNHNY and SVGAGI (reference sequence). CDR3 size: 14 residues. After removal of 4 bases from V and 9 bases from J, the junction contained 8 bases not matched to a gene.

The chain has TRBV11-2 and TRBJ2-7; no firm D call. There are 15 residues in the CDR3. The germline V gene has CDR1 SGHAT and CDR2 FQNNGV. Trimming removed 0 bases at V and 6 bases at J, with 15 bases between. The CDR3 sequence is CASSLDARSPGEQYF. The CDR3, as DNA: TGTGCCAGCAGCTTAGACGCCCGGAGCCCGGGCGAGCAGTACTTC.

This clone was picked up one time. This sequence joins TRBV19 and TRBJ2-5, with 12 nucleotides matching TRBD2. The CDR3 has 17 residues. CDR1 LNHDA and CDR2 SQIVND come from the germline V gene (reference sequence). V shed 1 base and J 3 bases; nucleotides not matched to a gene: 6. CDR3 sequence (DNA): TGTGCCAGTAGTATAGGAGCGACTAGCGGGAGTGAAGAGACCCAGTACTTC. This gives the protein CASSIGATSGSEETQYF.

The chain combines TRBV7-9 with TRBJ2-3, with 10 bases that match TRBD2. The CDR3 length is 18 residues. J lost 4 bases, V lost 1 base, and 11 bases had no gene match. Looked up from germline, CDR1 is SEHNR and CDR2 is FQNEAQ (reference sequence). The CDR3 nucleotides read TGTGCCAGCAGCTTAGGGTTTAGCGGGAGGAACTGGCCAGATACGCAGTATTTT. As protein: CASSLGFSGRNWPDTQYF.

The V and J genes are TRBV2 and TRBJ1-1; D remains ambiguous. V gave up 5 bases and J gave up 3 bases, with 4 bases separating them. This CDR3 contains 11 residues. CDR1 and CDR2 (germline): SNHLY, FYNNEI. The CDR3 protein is CASSLYTEAFF. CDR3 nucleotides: TGTGCCAGCAGTCTATACACTGAAGCTTTCTTT. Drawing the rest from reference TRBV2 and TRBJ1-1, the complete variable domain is EPEVTQTPSHQVTQMGQEVILRCVPISNHLYFYWYRQILGQKVEFLVSFYNNEISEKSEIFDDQFSVERPDGSNFTLKIRSTKLEDSAMYFCASSLYTEAFFGQGTRLTVV.

CDR3 DNA: TGTGCCAGCAGCTATACAGGGGCAGCTGAAGCTTTCTTT. Translating gives CASSYTGAAEAFF. The V call is TRBV6-1, the J call TRBJ1-1; 7 bases match TRBD1. In germline, CDR1 is MNHNS, CDR2 SASEGT. The CDR3 length is 13 residues. J gave up 6 bases and V 6 bases, and 7 bases lay outside the gene matches.

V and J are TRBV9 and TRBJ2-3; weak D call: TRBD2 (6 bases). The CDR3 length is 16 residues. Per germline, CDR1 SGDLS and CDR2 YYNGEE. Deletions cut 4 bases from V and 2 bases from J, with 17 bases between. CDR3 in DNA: TGTGCCAGCAGCCCCAGAGGAGGGAGCCCCACAGATACGCAGTATTTT. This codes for CASSPRGGSPTDTQYF.

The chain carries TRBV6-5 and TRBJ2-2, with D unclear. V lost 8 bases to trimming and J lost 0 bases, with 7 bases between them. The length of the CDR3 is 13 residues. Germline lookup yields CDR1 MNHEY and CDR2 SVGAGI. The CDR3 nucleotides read TGTGCCAGCCAAGCTCCGAACACCGGGGAGCTGTTTTTT. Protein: CASQAPNTGELFF.

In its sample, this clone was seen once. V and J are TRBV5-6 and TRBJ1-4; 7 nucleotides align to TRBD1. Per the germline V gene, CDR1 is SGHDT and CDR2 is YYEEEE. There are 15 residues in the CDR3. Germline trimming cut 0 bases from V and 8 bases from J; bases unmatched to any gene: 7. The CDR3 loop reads CASSLVQGVGEKLFF. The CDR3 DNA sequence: TGTGCCAGCAGCTTGGTTCAGGGGGTAGGGGAAAAACTGTTTTTT.

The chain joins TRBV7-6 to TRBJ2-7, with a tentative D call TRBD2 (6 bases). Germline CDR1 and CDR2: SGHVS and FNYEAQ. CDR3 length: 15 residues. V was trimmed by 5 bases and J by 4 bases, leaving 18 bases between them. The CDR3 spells CASSRTAGLLYEQYF. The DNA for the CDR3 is TGTGCCAGCAGCCGTACGGCGGGATTGCTATACGAGCAGTACTTC.